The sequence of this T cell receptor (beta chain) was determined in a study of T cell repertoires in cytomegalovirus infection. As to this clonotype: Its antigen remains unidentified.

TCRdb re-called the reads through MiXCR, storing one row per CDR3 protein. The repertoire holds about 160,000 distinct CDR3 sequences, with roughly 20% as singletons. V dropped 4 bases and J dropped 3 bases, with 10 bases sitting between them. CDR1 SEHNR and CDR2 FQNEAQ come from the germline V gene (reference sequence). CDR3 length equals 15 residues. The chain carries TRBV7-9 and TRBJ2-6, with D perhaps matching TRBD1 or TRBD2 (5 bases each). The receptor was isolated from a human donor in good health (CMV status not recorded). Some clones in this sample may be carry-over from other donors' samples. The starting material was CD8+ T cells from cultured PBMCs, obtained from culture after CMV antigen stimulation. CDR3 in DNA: TGTGCCAGCAGCTCTCGGGACGTTGGGGCCAACGTCCTGACTTTC. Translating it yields CASSSRDVGANVLTF.